The clone carrying this T cell receptor (beta chain) appeared a few times. Its target is not known. This entry is derived from a study of blood T cells in healthy people across ages. The wider study: Template switching caught about one barcoded beta molecule for each two T cells. Points from the study as a whole: Naive and antigen-experienced cells were not separated, limiting conclusive comparison.

Germline assignment: CDR1 DFQATT and CDR2 SNEGSKA (reference sequence). V trimming: 5 bases; J trimming: 4 bases; junction bases outside the gene matches: 4. The CDR3 totals 13 residues. A J-beta primer mix and a sample-barcoded 5' primer were used in a second PCR of roughly 6 to 11 cycles. Each CDR3 protein is one row after TCRdb ran MiXCR on the 5' RACE reads. The table lists 600,000 or so distinct CDR3 sequences, more than 45% of them singletons. The rearrangement links TRBV20-1 to TRBJ1-2; TRBD1 agrees at 10 bases. The receptor comes from a man older than 75 in good health. Sequenced: blood. CDR3 sequence: CSAFGQGGYGYTF. CDR3 bases: TGCAGTGCTTTTGGACAGGGGGGCTATGGCTACACCTTC.